Included here is one T cell receptor beta chain sequence, with context. These data are taken from a study of shared T cell receptors in the human thymus. The protocol was immunoSEQ multiplex PCR, while the TCRdb copy is restricted to in-frame clones and leaves out a portion. The sample lists almost 550,000 clones, about 84% occurring once. These data are also associated with another study on human thymus T cells.

The TCR sequence derives from a boy younger than two with a congenital heart defect. The sequenced sample consisted of thymocytes.

CDR3 residues: CSARAGLQQFF. In DNA, the CDR3 is TGCAGTGCTAGAGCGGGACTCCAGCAGTTCTTC. The chain employs TRBV20-1 and TRBJ2-1; maybe TRBD2 (6 bases). Trimming pared 1 base from V and 11 bases from J, leaving 9 bases between. The germline V gene encodes CDR1 DFQATT and CDR2 SNEGSKA (reference sequence). This CDR3 region has 11 residues.